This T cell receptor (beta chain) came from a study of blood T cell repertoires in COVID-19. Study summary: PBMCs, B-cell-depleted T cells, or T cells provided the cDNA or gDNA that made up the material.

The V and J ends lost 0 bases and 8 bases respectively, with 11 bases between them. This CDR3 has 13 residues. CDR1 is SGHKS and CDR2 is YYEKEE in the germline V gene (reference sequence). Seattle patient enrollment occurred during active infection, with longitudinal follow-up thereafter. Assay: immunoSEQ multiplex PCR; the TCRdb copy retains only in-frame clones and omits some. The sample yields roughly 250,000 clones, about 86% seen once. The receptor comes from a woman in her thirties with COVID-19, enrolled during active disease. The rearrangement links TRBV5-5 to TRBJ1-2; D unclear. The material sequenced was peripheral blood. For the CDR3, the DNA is TGTGCCAGCAGCTTGGGTCCCCCGGTAGGCTACACCTTC. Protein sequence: CASSLGPPVGYTF.